These T cell receptor beta chains were read from a single sample in a study of CD8 T cells in Susac syndrome. TCRdb reanalysed the immunoSEQ multiplex PCR reads using MiXCR and keeps one entry per CDR3 protein. The top ten clones hold approximately 0.082% of a sample with about 200,000 distinct CDR3 sequences, 85% to 95% of them seen once. The specimen sequenced was CD4+ T cells from PBMCs. The receptors were gathered from a human donor with multiple sclerosis. The CDR3 runs from the conserved cysteine through the conserved F or W. Each record gives: V gene, J gene, D gene, clone size, CDR3 protein, CDR3 DNA. The D gene is left open where the match is weak. A clone size is listed for some rows: how often the clone was seen (once, few, many), or a class if it is expanded.

v_gene: TRBV28
j_gene: TRBJ2-5
d_gene: -
abundance: -
CDR3aa: CASSLFLANQETQYF
CDR3nt: TGTGCCAGCAGTTTATTCCTAGCTAACCAAGAGACCCAGTACTTC

v_gene: TRBV7-2
j_gene: TRBJ2-5
d_gene: TRBD2
abundance: -
CDR3aa: CASSLAGTRQETQYF
CDR3nt: TGTGCCAGCAGCTTAGCGGGGACTAGGCAAGAGACCCAGTACTTC

v_gene: TRBV3-1
j_gene: TRBJ1-5
d_gene: -
abundance: -
CDR3aa: CASSQDIIQPQHF
CDR3nt: TGTGCCAGCAGCCAAGATATCATCCAGCCCCAGCATTTT

v_gene: TRBV19
j_gene: TRBJ2-7
d_gene: TRBD1
abundance: -
CDR3aa: CASSTGPTGSYEQYF
CDR3nt: TGTGCCAGTAGTACAGGACCGACAGGGTCTTACGAGCAGTACTTC

v_gene: TRBV20-1
j_gene: TRBJ1-4
d_gene: -
abundance: -
CDR3aa: CSAQGPTTNEKLFF
CDR3nt: TGCAGTGCTCAAGGGCCGACAACTAATGAAAAACTGTTTTTT

v_gene: TRBV27
j_gene: TRBJ2-2
d_gene: TRBD1
abundance: -
CDR3aa: CASSLWTGVGGELFF
CDR3nt: TGTGCCAGCAGTTTATGGACAGGGGTTGGCGGGGAGCTGTTTTTT

v_gene: TRBV27
j_gene: TRBJ1-4
d_gene: -
abundance: once
CDR3aa: CASSQNRGEKLFF
CDR3nt: TGTGCCAGCAGTCAAAACCGGGGGGAAAAACTGTTTTTT

v_gene: TRBV20-1
j_gene: TRBJ2-3
d_gene: TRBD2
abundance: -
CDR3aa: CSARLAGYRDTQYF
CDR3nt: TGCAGTGCACGACTAGCGGGGTATCGGGATACGCAGTATTTT

v_gene: TRBV3-1
j_gene: TRBJ2-1
d_gene: TRBD2
abundance: -
CDR3aa: CASSDRLAGVGEQFF
CDR3nt: TGTGCCAGCAGCGACCGACTAGCGGGGGTTGGTGAGCAGTTCTTC

v_gene: TRBV5-1
j_gene: TRBJ1-5
d_gene: -
abundance: once
CDR3aa: CASSLATGSNQPQHF
CDR3nt: TGCGCCAGCAGCTTGGCCACGGGTAGCAATCAGCCCCAGCATTTT

v_gene: TRBV5-6
j_gene: TRBJ1-2
d_gene: TRBD1
abundance: -
CDR3aa: CASSRGQYYGYTF
CDR3nt: TGTGCCAGCAGTCGGGGACAGTACTATGGCTACACCTTC

v_gene: TRBV9
j_gene: TRBJ2-5
d_gene: -
abundance: -
CDR3aa: CASSVGSLASIHLEETQYF
CDR3nt: TGTGCCAGCAGCGTAGGTTCCTTGGCTAGCATCCACCTCGAAGAGACCCAGTACTTC

v_gene: TRBV5-6
j_gene: TRBJ1-2
d_gene: -
abundance: -
CDR3aa: CASSLGSRDGYTF
CDR3nt: TGTGCCAGCAGCTTGGGGAGTAGGGACGGCTACACCTTC

v_gene: TRBV29-1
j_gene: TRBJ1-2
d_gene: -
abundance: once
CDR3aa: CSVEVTGSDYGYTF
CDR3nt: TGCAGCGTTGAGGTTACAGGGTCCGACTATGGCTACACCTTC

v_gene: TRBV30
j_gene: TRBJ2-7
d_gene: -
abundance: -
CDR3aa: CAWSDVSLEQYF
CDR3nt: TGTGCCTGGAGCGACGTATCCCTCGAGCAGTACTTC

v_gene: TRBV3-1
j_gene: TRBJ2-1
d_gene: TRBD2
abundance: -
CDR3aa: CASSHLAGGDYNEQFF
CDR3nt: TGTGCCAGCAGCCATTTAGCGGGGGGAGACTACAATGAGCAGTTCTTC

v_gene: TRBV24-1
j_gene: TRBJ2-5
d_gene: -
abundance: -
CDR3aa: CATSQPGDQETQYF
CDR3nt: TGTGCCACCAGTCAACCAGGGGACCAAGAGACCCAGTACTTC